These 32 T cell receptor beta chains were sequenced from one sample in a study of blood T cells in healthy people across ages. Together with a sample-barcoded 5' primer, a J-beta primer mix was included in a second PCR lasting roughly 6 to 12 cycles. One entry per CDR3 protein, called by TCRdb with MiXCR from the 5' RACE reads. This table holds about 1,800,000 distinct CDR3 sequences, about 30% found once. Sequencing used blood. Receptor source: a young woman in good health.

V is TRBV7-9 and J is TRBJ2-1; D is perhaps TRBD1 (6 bases). The CDR3 consists of 16 residues. Between the trimmed V and J ends, which lost 6 bases and 2 bases, there was a span of 17 bases. Looked up from germline, CDR1 is SEHNR and CDR2 is FQNEAQ (reference sequence). CDR3: CASSQAEGTTYNEQFF. The CDR3 region has the DNA TGTGCCAGCAGTCAGGCCGAGGGGACAACCTACAATGAGCAGTTCTTC.

This clonotype was recorded a few times. The genes are TRBV14 and TRBJ2-7, with 7 bases identical to TRBD1. The CDR3 runs 14 residues. J lost 4 bases, V lost 1 base, and 4 bases had no gene match. The germline CDR1 and CDR2 sequences are SGHDN and FVKESK. CDR3 in DNA: TGTGCCAGCAGCCAAGGAGGGGGCGTATACGAGCAGTACTTC. Amino acid sequence: CASSQGGGVYEQYF.

At least ten counts were recorded for this clonotype. The V and J genes are TRBV9 and TRBJ2-7; D is perhaps TRBD2 (6 bases). Germline V CDR1 and CDR2: SGDLS, YYNGEE. This CDR3 comprises 16 residues. The V gene lost 0 bases and the J gene lost 0 bases, with 13 bases spanning the gap. CDR3 bases: TGTGCCAGCAGCGTAGGAGGGAGGTCATTCTCCTACGAGCAGTACTTC. Translation gives CASSVGGRSFSYEQYF.

For this clonotype: At one boundary the junction diverges from the germline segment, which might be a read error. This chain links TRBV5-1 with TRBJ1-3; TRBD1 is a possible D gene (5 bases). The CDR3 has 13 amino acids. The germline V gene has CDR1 SGHRS and CDR2 YFSETQ. This CDR3 is CASSWTSGNTIYF. The CDR3 coding sequence is TGTGCCAGCAGTTGGACATCTGGAAACACCATATATTTT.

The chain couples TRBV27 to TRBJ2-7; D unresolved. The CDR3 extends over 13 amino acids. Germline-derived CDR1 and CDR2 are MNHEY and SMNVEV (reference sequence). Trimming left V 5 bases short and J 7 bases short, with 15 bases between. CDR3 nucleotide sequence: TGTGCCAGCAGTCACCGGGCCTCTGGGGAGCAGTACTTC. Amino acid sequence: CASSHRASGEQYF.

The sample holds a few counts of this clonotype. The CDR3 here is CSAREDRGAQETQYF. The CDR3 DNA follows: TGCAGTGCTAGAGAGGACCGGGGGGCCCAAGAGACCCAGTACTTC. The chain couples TRBV20-1 to TRBJ2-5; D might be TRBD2 (7 bases). V dropped 0 bases and J dropped 1 base, with 12 bases sitting between them. CDR3 length: 15 amino acids. Germline V gives CDR1 DFQATT, CDR2 SNEGSKA (reference sequence).

The sample holds a few counts of this clonotype. The chain is built from TRBV3-1 and TRBJ2-7, with D uncertain. The CDR3 contains 15 residues. CDR1 and CDR2 (germline): LGHDT, YNNKEL (reference sequence). Trimming stripped 1 base from V and 5 bases from J, with 15 bases between. The CDR3 nucleotides are TGTGCCAGCAGCCAAGGTGTAGGGATCGGCAACGAGCAGTACTTC. Residues: CASSQGVGIGNEQYF.

The sample holds a few counts of this clonotype. V usage is TRBV2 and J usage is TRBJ1-5; no clear D gene. Germline lookup yields CDR1 SNHLY and CDR2 FYNNEI. Deletions cut 4 bases from V and 1 base from J, with 8 bases between. This CDR3 is 14 amino acids long. CDR3 nucleotides: TGTGCCAGCAGTGGAGTGGAAAGCAATCAGCCCCAGCATTTT. This translates into CASSGVESNQPQHF.

With respect to this clonotype: Germline is not matched at one junction end, which may reflect a read error. The genes are TRBV4-3 and TRBJ2-3, with D tentatively TRBD2 (6 bases). This CDR3 comprises 17 residues. Germline CDR1 reads LGHNA; CDR2 reads YSLEER. The CDR3 protein is CASSQVETATSIDTQYF. The CDR3 bases are TGCGCCAGCAGCCAAGTTGAGACAGCAACTAGCATAGATACGCAGTATTTT.

The chain employs TRBV4-1 and TRBJ2-2, with 7 nucleotides matching TRBD1. Germline CDR1 is MGHRA and CDR2 is YSYEKL. The CDR3 spans 15 residues. Trimming removed 3 bases from V and 6 bases from J; junction bases left unmatched: 7. Here the CDR3 DNA reads TGCGCCAGCAGCCATCGGACAGGTTCGGCCGGGGAGCTGTTTTTT. It yields the protein CASSHRTGSAGELFF.

The V call is TRBV7-2, the J call TRBJ2-1; D is ambiguous. There are 14 residues in the CDR3. The germline CDR1 and CDR2 sequences are SGHTA and FQGNSA. Trimming cost V 0 bases and J 9 bases, with 12 bases left between them. CDR3 in amino acids: CASSLAGPSGEQFF. CDR3 in DNA: TGTGCCAGCAGCTTAGCCGGGCCTTCTGGTGAGCAGTTCTTC. Together with reference TRBV7-2 and TRBJ2-1, the CDR3 gives the full variable domain: GAGVSQSPSNKVTEKGKDVELRCDPISGHTALYWYRQSLGQGLEFLIYFQGNSAPDKSGLPSDRFSAERTGGSVSTLTIQRTQQEDSAVYLCASSLAGPSGEQFFGPGTRLTVL.

This clonotype was found many times. The V call is TRBV20-1, the J call TRBJ2-1; TRBD2 aligns across 9 bases. Germline CDR1 reads DFQATT; CDR2 reads SNEGSKA (reference sequence). The CDR3 spans 14 residues. Unmatched junction bases numbered 10, after V lost 6 bases and J lost 7 bases. The CDR3 coding sequence is TGCAGTGCGGGGCCTAGCGGGACGCGTAATGAGCAGTTCTTC. Translated, it gives CSAGPSGTRNEQFF.

Turning to this clonotype: An end of the junction does not agree with germline; a read error may underlie this. The chain is built from TRBV7-3 and TRBJ2-1; 12 bases are a match to TRBD2. Germline V CDR1 and CDR2: SGHTA, FQGTGA. This CDR3 is 15 amino acids long. The CDR3, as DNA: TGTGCCAGAAGCTCCGGACTAGCGGGATACAATGAGCAGTTCTTC. It specifies CARSSGLAGYNEQFF.

This clonotype was seen once. This sequence joins TRBV5-1 and TRBJ1-5; unclear D gene. The CDR3 spans 14 residues. CDR1 is SGHRS and CDR2 is YFSETQ in the germline V gene. Trimming removed 2 bases from V and 5 bases from J, with 11 bases in between. CDR3 bases: TGCGCCAGCAGCTTCGGCTGTCGGGATCAGCCCCAGCATTTT. This translates into CASSFGCRDQPQHF.

The sample holds many counts of this clonotype. The chain combines TRBV7-9 with TRBJ1-4, with a possible D match to TRBD1 (5 bases). There are 16 residues in the CDR3. Trimming pared 5 bases from V and 0 bases from J, leaving 13 bases between. Germline CDR1 and CDR2: SEHNR and FQNEAQ (reference sequence). In DNA, the CDR3 is TGTGCCAGCAGCGGACGCAGGGCAGCAACTAATGAAAAACTGTTTTTT. This translates into CASSGRRAATNEKLFF.

Ten or more counts support this clonotype. The chain is built from TRBV29-1 and TRBJ1-1; 9 bases map to TRBD1. This CDR3 contains 11 residues. J was trimmed by 6 bases and V by 5 bases; bases with no gene match: 1. Germline V CDR1 and CDR2: SQVTM, ANQGSEA. The CDR3 spells CSVRTGAEAFF. As DNA, the CDR3 is TGCAGCGTTCGGACAGGGGCTGAAGCTTTCTTT.

Points on this clonotype: At one boundary the junction diverges from the germline segment, which might be a read error. The chain carries TRBV24-1 and TRBJ1-2; D perhaps matches TRBD1 (5 bases). Germline V lookup: CDR1 KGHDR, CDR2 SFDVKD. This CDR3 has 13 amino acids. CDR3 amino acids: CATSDGEGNGYIF. The CDR3 DNA reads as TGTGCCACCAGTGATGGGGAGGGGAATGGCTACATCTTC.

This clonotype was picked up a small number of times. This rearrangement joins TRBV20-1 to TRBJ1-2, with 8 bases lining up with TRBD1. The CDR3 is made up of 16 amino acids. Trimming at V came to 2 bases and at J to 4 bases, leaving 12 bases not matched to a gene. Germline-derived CDR1 and CDR2 are DFQATT and SNEGSKA (reference sequence). The CDR3 region is CSARPRAGQGVYGYTF. The CDR3, as DNA: TGCAGTGCTAGACCGCGTGCCGGACAGGGCGTCTATGGCTACACCTTC.

The chain employs TRBV28 and TRBJ2-1; a weak D match, TRBD1 (6 bases). This CDR3 has 13 amino acids. V shed 6 bases and J shed 2 bases, with 8 bases lying between them. In germline, CDR1 is MDHEN, CDR2 SYDVKM. The CDR3 nucleotides read TGTGCCAGCAGCCGGACAGCCTACAATGAGCAGTTCTTC. This codes for CASSRTAYNEQFF. The full variable domain, its missing parts supplied by reference TRBV28 and TRBJ2-1, is DVKVTQSSRYLVKRTGEKVFLECVQDMDHENMFWYRQDPGLGLRLIYFSYDVKMKEKGDIPEGYSVSREKKERFSLILESASTNQTSMYLCASSRTAYNEQFFGPGTRLTVL.

The chain links TRBV10-3 to TRBJ2-7; 14 nucleotides match TRBD2. The V and J ends lost 8 bases and 6 bases, in that order; junction bases with no gene match: 6. The CDR3 is 14 amino acids. Germline loops: CDR1 ENHRY, CDR2 SYGVKD. This CDR3 reads CAISAGLAGGEQYF. The CDR3 bases are TGTGCCATCTCTGCTGGACTAGCGGGAGGCGAGCAGTACTTC.

The chain recombines TRBV5-1 with TRBJ1-1; 7 bases are a match to TRBD1. Per the germline V gene, CDR1 is SGHRS and CDR2 is YFSETQ. The CDR3 sequence is 12 residues long. Losses at the gene ends were 7 bases for V and 5 bases for J; bases not matched to a gene: 5. CDR3: CASAGGETEAFF. In DNA, the CDR3 is TGCGCCAGCGCAGGGGGGGAGACTGAAGCTTTCTTT.

The V gene is TRBV28, the J gene TRBJ2-5, with unresolved D. The DNA end favors TRBJ2-7, so the J call may be wrong. Per the germline V gene, CDR1 is MDHEN and CDR2 is SYDVKM. This CDR3 spans 14 amino acids. The CDR3 region is CAPRGAVLSGEQYF. The CDR3 DNA follows: TGTGCCCCCAGAGGTGCGGTATTGTCAGGCGAGCAGTACTTC.

This clonotype was counted between two and nine times. The genes are TRBV20-1 and TRBJ2-3, with 10 bases fitting TRBD2. The CDR3 runs 16 residues. CDR1 is DFQATT and CDR2 is SNEGSKA in the germline V gene (reference sequence). V dropped 1 base and J dropped 6; count of bases not matched to a gene: 10. DNA of the CDR3: TGCAGTGCTAGAGTTGGAAGCGGGGGGGCCTACGATACGCAGTATTTT. Translation: CSARVGSGGAYDTQYF.

Notes on this clonotype: This could be a read error, since a much larger clone is one nucleotide away. The chain has TRBV12-3 or TRBV12-4 and TRBJ2-3, with D possibly TRBD2 on 5 matching bases. The CDR3 length is 13 residues. This chain's CDR3 is CVSSDYSTDTQYF. CDR3 nucleotide sequence: TGTGTCAGCAGCGACTACAGCACAGATACGCAGTATTTT.

Ten or more counts support this clonotype. The rearrangement joins TRBV20-1 to TRBJ2-7; perhaps TRBD1 as D (6 bases). The V gene's germline CDR1 is DFQATT and CDR2 SNEGSKA (reference sequence). The CDR3 has 13 residues. V was pared by 2 bases and J by 5 bases, with 13 bases between. This chain's CDR3 is CSARHDRLNEQYF. The CDR3 region has the DNA TGCAGTGCTAGACACGACAGGCTTAACGAGCAGTACTTC.

This chain connects TRBV6-4 to TRBJ2-1; tentatively, D is TRBD1 (6 bases). The CDR3 loop spans 15 amino acids. The V and J ends lost 3 bases and 4 bases respectively, with 13 bases between them. CDR1 and CDR2 (germline): MRHNA, SNTAGT. CDR3 nucleotides: TGTGCCAGCAGTGAGGGACAAAGGCAATACAATGAGCAGTTCTTC. This translates into CASSEGQRQYNEQFF.

This clonotype was seen at least ten times. CDR3: CASSAVLTGGKNIQYF. The CDR3 DNA reads as TGTGCCAGCAGCGCCGTTTTAACAGGGGGCAAAAACATTCAGTACTTC. V is TRBV5-6 and J is TRBJ2-4, with 8 bases lining up with TRBD1. V dropped 4 bases and J dropped 3; count of bases not matched to a gene: 9. The CDR3 covers 16 residues. Germline CDR1 and CDR2: SGHDT and YYEEEE.

A few counts support this clonotype. The CDR3 is CSVEDDTEAFF. In DNA, the CDR3 is TGCAGCGTTGAAGATGACACTGAAGCTTTCTTT. The J gene is TRBJ1-1, the V gene TRBV29-1; D is unclear. V was shortened by 0 bases and J by 3 bases, with 2 bases between the two germline ends. CDR3 size: 11 residues. Germline V gene sequence: CDR1 SQVTM, CDR2 ANQGSEA.

This clonotype was picked up a small number of times. V usage is TRBV9 and J usage is TRBJ2-7; D perhaps matches TRBD2 (6 bases). Germline V gene data show CDR1 as SGDLS and CDR2 as YYNGEE. The CDR3 length is 14 residues. Trimming removed 0 bases at V and 2 bases at J, with 9 bases between. CDR3 residues: CASSVEGRTYEQYF. The CDR3, as DNA: TGTGCCAGCAGCGTAGAAGGGAGGACCTACGAGCAGTACTTC.

The chain uses TRBV20-1 and TRBJ2-1; 7 nucleotides align to TRBD2. Germline V gene data show CDR1 as DFQATT and CDR2 as SNEGSKA (reference sequence). The CDR3 runs to 14 residues. Germline trimming cut 1 base from V and 10 bases from J; bases unmatched to any gene: 10. As DNA, the CDR3 is TGCAGTGCTAGAGGGACTAGGGCGGGACTCGAGCAGTTCTTC. Encoded protein: CSARGTRAGLEQFF.

Details on this clonotype: A read error is likely here: a far larger clone is one base away. The chain recombines TRBV14 with TRBJ1-2; TRBD1 is a possible D gene (5 bases). The germline CDR1 and CDR2 sequences are SGHDN and FVKESK. CDR3 size: 12 residues. CDR3 sequence reads: CASSQQGYSYTF. The CDR3 DNA reads as TGTGCCAGCAGCCAGCAGGGCTATAGCTACACCTTC.

This clonotype was seen at least ten times. The V call is TRBV11-1, the J call TRBJ2-7, with TRBD1 matching over 9 bases. The J segment lost 3 bases and the V segment lost 2 bases, leaving 5 bases of the junction unmatched. Germline V CDR1 and CDR2: SGHAT, FQDESV (reference sequence). There are 15 residues in the CDR3. CDR3 DNA sequence: TGTGCCAGCAGCTTACGTGAGACAGGGGGCTACGAGCAGTACTTC. Amino acid sequence: CASSLRETGGYEQYF.